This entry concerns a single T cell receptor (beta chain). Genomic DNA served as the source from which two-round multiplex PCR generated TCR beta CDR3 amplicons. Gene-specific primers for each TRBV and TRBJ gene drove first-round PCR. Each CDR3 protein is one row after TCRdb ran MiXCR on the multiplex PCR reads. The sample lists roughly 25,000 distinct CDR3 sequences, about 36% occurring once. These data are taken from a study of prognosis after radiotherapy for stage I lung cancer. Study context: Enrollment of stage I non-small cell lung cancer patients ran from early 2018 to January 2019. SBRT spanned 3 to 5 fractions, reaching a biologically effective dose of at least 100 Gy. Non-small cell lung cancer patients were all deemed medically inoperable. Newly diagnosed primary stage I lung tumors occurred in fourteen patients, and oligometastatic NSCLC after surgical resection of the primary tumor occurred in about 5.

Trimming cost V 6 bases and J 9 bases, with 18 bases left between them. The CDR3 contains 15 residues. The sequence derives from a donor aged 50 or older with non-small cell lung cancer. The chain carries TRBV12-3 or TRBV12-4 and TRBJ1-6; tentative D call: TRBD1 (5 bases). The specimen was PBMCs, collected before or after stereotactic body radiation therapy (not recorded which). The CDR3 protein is CASSSAGPWGSPLHF. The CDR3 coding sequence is TGTGCCAGCAGCTCAGCAGGGCCCTGGGGTTCACCCCTCCACTTT.